The 21 T cell receptor beta chains presented below share a single source sample, sequenced in a study of PD-L1 blockade in urothelial cancer. Sequencing was performed with immunoSEQ multiplex PCR; in TCRdb, only in-frame clones are kept and a portion is missing. The data show about 50,000 clones, more than 80% seen once. Regarding time point: peripheral blood 6 weeks after treatment start. Sequences were derived from PBMCs, sampled around atezolizumab (anti-PD-L1) treatment. The receptors here all came from a man between 65 and 80 years old with urothelial cancer.

This rearrangement joins TRBV19 to TRBJ2-2; 9 bases match TRBD2. Trimming took 6 bases from V and 1 from J; bases not matched to a gene: 12. This CDR3 spans 18 amino acids. Germline V gene sequence: CDR1 LNHDA, CDR2 SQIVND (reference sequence). Here the CDR3 DNA reads TGTGCCAGTAGGGGGGTTGGCGGGAGGGCCGAGAACACCGGGGAGCTGTTTTTT. It encodes CASRGVGGRAENTGELFF.

The V and J genes are TRBV11-2 and TRBJ2-1, with 13 bases identical to TRBD2. The CDR3 spans 17 residues. CDR1 SGHAT and CDR2 FQNNGV come from the germline V gene. With V trimmed by 0 bases and J by 10 bases, 9 bases remained unmatched. The CDR3 DNA sequence: TGTGCCAGCAGCTTAGACCCCGGACTAGCGGGAGTTGAGGAGCAGTTCTTC. This sequence encodes CASSLDPGLAGVEEQFF.

This sequence joins TRBV7-2 and TRBJ2-3; no clear D. V lost 1 base to trimming and J lost 7 bases, with 9 bases between them. The CDR3 contains 13 residues. Germline V CDR1 and CDR2: SGHTA, FQGNSA. The chain's CDR3 is CASSLGYSYTQYF. The CDR3 DNA sequence: TGTGCCAGCAGCTTAGGGTACAGTTATACGCAGTATTTT. Full variable domain (missing parts from reference TRBV7-2 and TRBJ2-3): GAGVSQSPSNKVTEKGKDVELRCDPISGHTALYWYRQSLGQGLEFLIYFQGNSAPDKSGLPSDRFSAERTGGSVSTLTIQRTQQEDSAVYLCASSLGYSYTQYFGPGTRLTVL.

V gene TRBV7-9 combines with J gene TRBJ1-1; weak D call: TRBD1 (5 bases). Germline-derived CDR1 and CDR2 are SEHNR and FQNEAQ (reference sequence). There are 15 residues in the CDR3. Trimming took 1 base from V and 4 from J, leaving 13 bases between them. The CDR3 spells CASSLEAGYGTEAFF. CDR3 coding DNA: TGTGCCAGCAGCTTAGAGGCAGGGTATGGCACTGAAGCTTTCTTT.

This clone was observed once. The chain couples TRBV11-2 to TRBJ2-5; D is perhaps TRBD1 (6 bases). The V end was cut by 5 bases, the J end by 5 bases, with 12 bases between. Germline V gene sequence: CDR1 SGHAT, CDR2 FQNNGV. The CDR3 length is 13 residues. CDR3 sequence reads: CASSNTGSETQYF. The CDR3 DNA follows: TGTGCCAGCAGCAACACAGGGTCGGAGACCCAGTACTTC. Drawing the rest from reference TRBV11-2 and TRBJ2-5, the complete variable domain is EAGVAQSPRYKIIEKRQSVAFWCNPISGHATLYWYQQILGQGPKLLIQFQNNGVVDDSQLPKDRFSAERLKGVDSTLKIQPAKLEDSAVYLCASSNTGSETQYFGPGTRLLVL.

The chain couples TRBV5-1 to TRBJ2-3; TRBD1 is a possible D gene (6 bases). Trimming shortened V by 9 bases and J by 1 base, and 18 bases separated the two germline ends. CDR1 SGHRS and CDR2 YFSETQ come from the germline V gene. This CDR3 comprises 15 residues. CDR3 bases: TGCGCCACCTCCAGAGGGGGAGAGGGCACAGATACGCAGTATTTT. It yields the protein CATSRGGEGTDTQYF.

The chain has TRBV19 and TRBJ2-7; maybe TRBD1 (5 bases). V was trimmed by 3 bases and J by 0 bases, leaving 15 bases between them. Germline loops: CDR1 LNHDA, CDR2 SQIVND (reference sequence). This CDR3 contains 16 residues. This CDR3 is CASSMGPRADSYEQYF. CDR3 nucleotide sequence: TGTGCCAGTAGTATGGGGCCCCGGGCGGACTCCTACGAGCAGTACTTC.

This chain uses TRBV5-1 with TRBJ2-7, with 11 bases that match TRBD2. This CDR3 has 16 amino acids. V dropped 5 bases and J dropped 4; count of bases not matched to a gene: 11. Germline V gene lookup returns CDR1 SGHRS and CDR2 YFSETQ. CDR3 coding DNA: TGCGCCAGCAGTATTAGCGGGAGGGCCCGAACATACGAGCAGTACTTC. The encoded protein is CASSISGRARTYEQYF.

This clone was seen only once. CDR3: CASSLFQGNTGELFF. The CDR3 bases are TGCGCCAGCAGCTTGTTCCAGGGTAACACCGGGGAGCTGTTTTTT. The J gene is TRBJ2-2, the V gene TRBV5-1; D may be TRBD1 (5 bases). Germline V gives CDR1 SGHRS, CDR2 YFSETQ. This CDR3 contains 15 residues. V lost 1 base to trimming and J lost 2 bases, with 9 bases between them.

The CDR3 here is CASSQATGGPYQETQYF. DNA for the CDR3: TGCGCCAGCAGCCAGGCCACAGGGGGCCCTTACCAAGAGACCCAGTACTTC. The genes are TRBV4-1 and TRBJ2-5; 9 bases line up with TRBD1. Germline lookup yields CDR1 MGHRA and CDR2 YSYEKL. J gave up 0 bases and V 3 bases, and 8 bases lay outside the gene matches. This CDR3 comprises 17 residues.

The chain has TRBV19 and TRBJ2-1; 9 positions agree with TRBD2. The germline V gene has CDR1 LNHDA and CDR2 SQIVND (reference sequence). Trimming removed 5 bases from V and 7 bases from J; junction bases left unmatched: 9. The CDR3 spans 15 residues. The CDR3 bases are TGTGCCAGTAGTGAATTAGCGGGAGCGGGGAATGAGCAGTTCTTC. Its protein product is CASSELAGAGNEQFF. Variable domain in full (rest from reference TRBV19 and TRBJ2-1): DGGITQSPKYLFRKEGQNVTLSCEQNLNHDAMYWYRQDPGQGLRLIYYSQIVNDFQKGDIAEGYSVSREKKESFPLTVTSAQKNPTAFYLCASSELAGAGNEQFFGPGTRLTVL.

This chain joins TRBV6-1 and TRBJ1-5; 7 positions agree with TRBD1. The CDR3 runs to 14 residues. Per the germline V gene, CDR1 is MNHNS and CDR2 is SASEGT. J lost 1 base, V lost 7 bases, and 4 bases had no gene match. The CDR3 region has the DNA TGTGCCAGCACTTCGGGACAGAGCAATCAGCCCCAGCATTTT. Encoded protein: CASTSGQSNQPQHF.

The rearrangement joins TRBV4-1 to TRBJ2-7; the match to TRBD1 covers 9 bases. CDR3 length: 15 residues. CDR1 and CDR2 from the germline V gene are MGHRA and YSYEKL. J was trimmed by 2 bases and V by 2 bases; bases with no gene match: 4. CDR3 in amino acids: CASSQTQGAPYEQYF. Written as DNA, the CDR3 is TGCGCCAGCAGCCAAACACAGGGGGCCCCCTACGAGCAGTACTTC.

The chain combines TRBV28 with TRBJ2-5, with D perhaps TRBD1 (5 bases). The germline CDR1 and CDR2 sequences are MDHEN and SYDVKM. There are 15 residues in the CDR3. Trimming left V 3 bases short and J 2 bases short, with 13 bases between. CDR3 nucleotide sequence: TGTGCCAGCAGTTTTAAAGGGGCTTGGCAAGAGACCCAGTACTTC. It translates to CASSFKGAWQETQYF.

The V call is TRBV2, the J call TRBJ2-7; 7 nucleotides match TRBD1. V lost 7 bases to trimming and J lost 3 bases; unmatched junction nucleotides: 6. CDR3 size: 13 residues. Germline values: CDR1 SNHLY, CDR2 FYNNEI. The CDR3 coding sequence is TGTGCCAGCACCAGGGACAGAAACTACGAGCAGTACTTC. Translating it yields CASTRDRNYEQYF.

The J gene is TRBJ2-2, the V gene TRBV5-1; 11 bases are shared with TRBD1. In germline, CDR1 is SGHRS, CDR2 YFSETQ. The CDR3 is 15 residues long. V shed 0 bases and J 12 bases; nucleotides not matched to a gene: 7. CDR3 in amino acids: CASSLGTGGETKLFF. The CDR3 DNA follows: TGCGCCAGCAGCTTGGGGACAGGGGGCGAAACGAAGCTGTTTTTT.

This chain uses TRBV21-1 with TRBJ2-5; whether TRBD2, the table's D call, matches the DNA was not checked. TRBV21-1 is shown as a pseudogene. The CDR3 is 17 amino acids. CDR3 coding DNA: TGTGCCAGCAGCAAATGGGCCGGGACTAGCGGAAAAGAGACCCAGTACTTC. This gives the protein CASSKWAGTSGKETQYF.

The table lists this clone with a few counts. The CDR3 is CASLLAGTYEQYF. CDR3 coding DNA: TGTGCCAGCCTACTAGCGGGAACCTACGAGCAGTACTTC. The chain couples TRBV2 to TRBJ2-7; 10 bases line up with TRBD2. CDR3 length: 13 amino acids. CDR1 is SNHLY and CDR2 is FYNNEI in the germline V gene. The J segment lost 2 bases and the V segment lost 8 bases, leaving 3 bases of the junction unmatched.

The chain carries TRBV19 and TRBJ2-1; 8 bases are shared with TRBD2. CDR1 is LNHDA and CDR2 is SQIVND in the germline V gene (reference sequence). This CDR3 comprises 15 residues. V trimming: 6 bases; J trimming: 5 bases; junction bases outside the gene matches: 9. CDR3 sequence reads: CASRVGLGLNNEQFF. As DNA, the CDR3 is TGTGCCAGTAGAGTGGGACTAGGTTTGAACAATGAGCAGTTCTTC.

The chain has TRBV27 and TRBJ2-1, with 10 bases fitting TRBD1. The CDR3 has 19 amino acids. The V gene end was trimmed by 0 bases and the J gene end by 4 bases; junction bases not matched to a gene: 12. Germline CDR1 reads MNHEY; CDR2 reads SMNVEV (reference sequence). The CDR3 sequence is CASSLSRTGGGLSYNEQFF. CDR3 DNA: TGTGCCAGCAGTTTATCCCGGACAGGGGGGGGACTTTCTTACAATGAGCAGTTCTTC.

The chain carries TRBV12-5 and TRBJ2-2, with TRBD2 matching 11 bases. CDR1 and CDR2 (germline): LGHNT, FRNRAP. The CDR3 runs to 18 residues. The junction had 12 bases not matched to a gene; V was cut back by 6 bases and J by 3 bases. The CDR3 bases are TGTGCTAGTGGCCAAATCTTAGCGGGAGGGCCAGACACCGGGGAGCTGTTTTTT. Translating gives CASGQILAGGPDTGELFF.